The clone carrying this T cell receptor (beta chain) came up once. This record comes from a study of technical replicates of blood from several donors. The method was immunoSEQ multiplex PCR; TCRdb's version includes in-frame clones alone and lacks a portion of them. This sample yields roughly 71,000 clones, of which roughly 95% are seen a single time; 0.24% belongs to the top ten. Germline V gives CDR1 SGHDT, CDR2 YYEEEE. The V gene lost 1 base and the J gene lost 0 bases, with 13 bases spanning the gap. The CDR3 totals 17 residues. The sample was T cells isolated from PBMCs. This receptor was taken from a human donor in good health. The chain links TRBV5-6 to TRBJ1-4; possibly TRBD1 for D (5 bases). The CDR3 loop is CASSLWGDFATNEKLFF. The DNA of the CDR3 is TGTGCCAGCAGCTTGTGGGGGGATTTTGCAACTAATGAAAAACTGTTTTTT.